Listed below are T cell receptor beta chains from one sample, sequenced in a study of blood T cell repertoires in COVID-19. Using immunoSEQ multiplex PCR, the repertoire was profiled, and TCRdb retains in-frame clones only, with some absent. The data show a few hundred thousand clones, around 84% seen once. The specimen sequenced was peripheral blood. These receptors were obtained from a woman aged 18-35 years with acute or convalescent COVID-19. The CDR3 runs from the conserved cysteine through the conserved F or W. A D gene is named only where the DNA matches it firmly.

DNA: TGTGCCAGCAGTTTCCGGGACAGGGGGGGCTACACCTTC
CDR3: CASSFRDRGGYTF
D: TRBD1
V: TRBV6-5
J: TRBJ1-2

DNA: TGTGCCAGCAGTTTACTCGGGACAGGGGATGGGACCCAGTACTTC
CDR3: CASSLLGTGDGTQYF
D: TRBD1
V: TRBV27
J: TRBJ2-5

DNA: TGTGCCAGCAGTTACGATGGCAGGGGAAGCTACGAGCAGTACTTC
CDR3: CASSYDGRGSYEQYF
D: .
V: TRBV6-5
J: TRBJ2-7

DNA: TGTGCCAGCAGTGGTGTGCTAGCGGGGCGCGAGACCCAGTACTTC
CDR3: CASSGVLAGRETQYF
D: TRBD2
V: TRBV2
J: TRBJ2-5

DNA: TGTGCCAGCAGCAGAGGGGGCGGAACTACTAATGAAAAACTGTTTTTT
CDR3: CASSRGGGTTNEKLFF
D: TRBD1
V: TRBV9
J: TRBJ1-4

DNA: TGCAGCGTTGACACAGGGGGCGGAAATGGCTACACCTTC
CDR3: CSVDTGGGNGYTF
D: TRBD1
V: TRBV29-1
J: TRBJ1-2

DNA: TGCGCCAGCAGCTTGGCCGGTTACGGAAACACCATATATTTT
CDR3: CASSLAGYGNTIYF
D: .
V: TRBV5-1
J: TRBJ1-3

DNA: TGTGCCAGCAGCCAAGGGAGTGCTGGGGCCAACGTCCTGACTTTC
CDR3: CASSQGSAGANVLTF
D: .
V: TRBV14
J: TRBJ2-6

DNA: TGTGCCAGCAGCCAAGGACCAGGACTCACAGATACGCAGTATTTT
CDR3: CASSQGPGLTDTQYF
D: .
V: TRBV3-1/TRBV3-2
J: TRBJ2-3

DNA: TGTGCCAGCAGCCAAGACAGGGACTATGGCTACACCTTC
CDR3: CASSQDRDYGYTF
D: TRBD1
V: TRBV6-5
J: TRBJ1-2

DNA: TGTGCCAGTAGTACTACCTTGACCGGGACAGTGATCTTGCCCCAGCATTTT
CDR3: CASSTTLTGTVILPQHF
D: TRBD1
V: TRBV19
J: TRBJ1-5

DNA: TGCGCCAGCAGCAGGACCGGGACAGGGTCAAACGAGCAGTACTTC
CDR3: CASSRTGTGSNEQYF
D: TRBD1
V: TRBV5-1
J: TRBJ2-7

DNA: TGCAGCCCCTGTTCCACTGAAGCTTTCTTT
CDR3: CSPCSTEAFF
D: .
V: TRBV29-1
J: TRBJ1-1

DNA: TGTGCCAGCGACAGCGCCTACGAGCAGTACTTC
CDR3: CASDSAYEQYF
D: .
V: TRBV2
J: TRBJ2-7

DNA: TGTGCCGTGGGACAGGAGAGTTCACCCCTCCACTTT
CDR3: CAVGQESSPLHF
D: TRBD1
V: TRBV30
J: TRBJ1-6

DNA: TGTGCCAGCTCGACATCCCCCCGGGGGGACGAAAAACTGTTTTTT
CDR3: CASSTSPRGDEKLFF
D: .
V: TRBV18
J: TRBJ1-4